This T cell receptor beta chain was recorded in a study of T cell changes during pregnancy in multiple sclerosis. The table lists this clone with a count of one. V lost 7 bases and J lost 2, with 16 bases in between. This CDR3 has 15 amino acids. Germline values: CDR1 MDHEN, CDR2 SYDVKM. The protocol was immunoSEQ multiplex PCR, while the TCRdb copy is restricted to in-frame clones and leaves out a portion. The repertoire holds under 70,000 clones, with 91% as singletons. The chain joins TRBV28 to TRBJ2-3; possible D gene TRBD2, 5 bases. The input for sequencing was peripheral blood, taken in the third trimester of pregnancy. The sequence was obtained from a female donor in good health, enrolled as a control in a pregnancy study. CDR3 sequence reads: CASIGGGGSTDTQYF. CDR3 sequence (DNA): TGTGCCAGCATCGGCGGAGGCGGTTCCACAGATACGCAGTATTTT.